In its sample, the clone carrying this T cell receptor beta chain is medium-sized. Original data processing: Amplification of reference gene primers was used by the study to estimate nucleated cell counts. Sequencing used immunoSEQ multiplex PCR; TCRdb keeps in-frame clones, though not all of them. V, J and clone size reflect that table, while D and trimming were determined from the DNA. The table records roughly 75,000 clones, approximately 86% of them present only once. While infection was still active, Seattle patients were enrolled and then followed longitudinally. The data were obtained in a study of blood T cell repertoires in COVID-19. The overall study: The origin of the acute and convalescent COVID-19 samples was the United States, Italy and Spain. From T cells, B-cell-depleted T cells, or PBMCs came the material, which was cDNA or gDNA.

Trimming removed 4 bases from V and 4 bases from J; junction bases left unmatched: 2. This CDR3 contains 14 residues. The chain carries TRBV23-1 and TRBJ2-5; 11 bases map to TRBD1. TRBV23-1 is an ORF, and what it does is uncertain. The receptor was derived from a man older than 75 with COVID-19, enrolled during active disease. What was sequenced was peripheral blood. DNA for the CDR3: TGCGCCAGCAGTCCGGGACAGGGGGGAGAGACCCAGTACTTC. Translating it yields CASSPGQGGETQYF.